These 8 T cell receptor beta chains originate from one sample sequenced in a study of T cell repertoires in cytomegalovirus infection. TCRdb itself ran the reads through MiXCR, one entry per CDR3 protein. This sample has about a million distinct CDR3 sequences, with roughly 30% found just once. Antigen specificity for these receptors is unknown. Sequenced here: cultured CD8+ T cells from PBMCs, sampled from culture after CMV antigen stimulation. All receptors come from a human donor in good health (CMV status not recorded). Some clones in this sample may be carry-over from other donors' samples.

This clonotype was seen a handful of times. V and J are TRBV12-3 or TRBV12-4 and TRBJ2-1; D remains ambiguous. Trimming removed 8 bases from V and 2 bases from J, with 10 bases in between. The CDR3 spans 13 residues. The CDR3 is CASGYQPYNEQFF. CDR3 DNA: TGTGCCAGCGGCTACCAACCCTACAATGAGCAGTTCTTC.

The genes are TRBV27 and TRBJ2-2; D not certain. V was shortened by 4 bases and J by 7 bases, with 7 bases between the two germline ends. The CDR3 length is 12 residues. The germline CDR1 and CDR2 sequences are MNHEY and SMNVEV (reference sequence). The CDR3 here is CASSSRFGELFF. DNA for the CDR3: TGTGCCAGCAGTTCACGGTTCGGGGAGCTGTTTTTT.

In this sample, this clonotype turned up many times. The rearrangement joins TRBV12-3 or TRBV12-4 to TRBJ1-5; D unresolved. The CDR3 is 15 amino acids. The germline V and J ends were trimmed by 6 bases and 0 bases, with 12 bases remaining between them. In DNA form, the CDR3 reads TGTGCCAGCAGCCGCACGGTTTATAGCAATCAGCCCCAGCATTTT. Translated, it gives CASSRTVYSNQPQHF.

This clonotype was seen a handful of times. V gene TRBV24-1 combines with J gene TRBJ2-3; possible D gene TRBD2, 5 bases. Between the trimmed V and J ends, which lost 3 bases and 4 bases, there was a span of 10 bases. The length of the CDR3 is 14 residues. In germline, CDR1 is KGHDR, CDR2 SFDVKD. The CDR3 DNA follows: TGTGCCACCAGTGATCTGAGGGTCGCAGATACGCAGTATTTT. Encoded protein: CATSDLRVADTQYF.

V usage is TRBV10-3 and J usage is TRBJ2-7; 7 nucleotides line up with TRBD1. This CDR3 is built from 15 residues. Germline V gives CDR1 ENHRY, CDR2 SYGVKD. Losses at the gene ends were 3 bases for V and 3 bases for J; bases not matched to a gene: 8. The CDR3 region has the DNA TGTGCCATCAGTGACCCAGGGACAGAAAACTACGAGCAGTACGTC. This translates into CAISDPGTENYEQYV.

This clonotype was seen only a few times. The CDR3 nucleotides are TGTGCCAGCAGCTTGCCAGGGGTACCTAGCGTCGCCGGGGAGCTGTTTTTT. The encoded protein is CASSLPGVPSVAGELFF. J is TRBJ2-2 and V is TRBV6-2 or TRBV6-3; D might be TRBD1 or TRBD2, each matching 6 bases. The CDR3 contains 17 residues. Trimming took 6 bases from V and 6 from J, leaving 23 bases between them. The germline gives CDR1 MNHEY, CDR2 SVGEGT.

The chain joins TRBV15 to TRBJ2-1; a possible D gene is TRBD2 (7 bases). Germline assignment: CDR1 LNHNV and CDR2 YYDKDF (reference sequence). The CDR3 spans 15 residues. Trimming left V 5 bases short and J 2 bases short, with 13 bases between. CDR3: CATSSGRGPYNEQFF. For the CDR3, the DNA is TGTGCCACCAGCTCAGGGCGGGGGCCCTACAATGAGCAGTTCTTC. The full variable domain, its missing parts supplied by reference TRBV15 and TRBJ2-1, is DAMVIQNPRYQVTQFGKPVTLSCSQTLNHNVMYWYQQKSSQAPKLLFHYYDKDFNNEADTPDNFQSRRPNTSFCFLDIRSPGLGDTAMYLCATSSGRGPYNEQFFGPGTRLTVL.

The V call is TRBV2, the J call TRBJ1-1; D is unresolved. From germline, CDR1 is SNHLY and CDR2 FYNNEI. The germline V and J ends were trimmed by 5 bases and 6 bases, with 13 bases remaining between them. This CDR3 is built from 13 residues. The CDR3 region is CASSLRIMAEAFF. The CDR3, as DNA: TGTGCCAGCAGTCTCAGGATAATGGCTGAAGCTTTCTTT.